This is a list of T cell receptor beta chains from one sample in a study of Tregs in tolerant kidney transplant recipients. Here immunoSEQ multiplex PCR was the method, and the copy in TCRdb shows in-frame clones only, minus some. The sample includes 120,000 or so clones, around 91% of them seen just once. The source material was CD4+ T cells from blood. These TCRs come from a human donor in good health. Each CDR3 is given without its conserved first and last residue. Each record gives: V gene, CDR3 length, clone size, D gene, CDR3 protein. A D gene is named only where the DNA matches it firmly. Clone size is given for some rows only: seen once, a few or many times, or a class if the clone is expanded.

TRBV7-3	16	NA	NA	ASSSRKGQIRSTGELF
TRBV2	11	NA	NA	ASSAEMNTEAF
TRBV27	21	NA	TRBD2	ASSPRHPLGLAGGTPSTDTQY
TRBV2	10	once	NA	ASSAPGPRAY
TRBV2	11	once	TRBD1	ASTGQGGTEAF
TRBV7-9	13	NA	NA	ASSLNRANNSPLH
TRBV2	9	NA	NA	ASLRVNEQY
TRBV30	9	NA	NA	AWDQGYGYT
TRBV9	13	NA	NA	ASSVEGREGTEAF
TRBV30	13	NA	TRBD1	AWSVWDRRNTEAF
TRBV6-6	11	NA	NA	ASSYQGGQPQH
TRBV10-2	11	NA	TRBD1	ASSVTGGTEAF
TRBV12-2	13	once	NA	ASRFYLLNTGELF
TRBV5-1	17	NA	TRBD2	ASSRGFASGWMESYEQY
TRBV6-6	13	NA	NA	ASTGLGTIGTEAF
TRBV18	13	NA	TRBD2	ASSQGLAGLGTQY
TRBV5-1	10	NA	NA	ASSLEGETQY
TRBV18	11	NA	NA	ASSPPGWETQY
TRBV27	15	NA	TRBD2	ASSPSPFAGGTGELF
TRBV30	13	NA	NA	ACPKLGPGNSPLH
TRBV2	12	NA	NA	ASSVSSGQETQY
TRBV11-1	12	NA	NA	ASSFDSSTDTQY
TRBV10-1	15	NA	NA	ASSAGGLRASTDTQY
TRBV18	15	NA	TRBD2	ASSPRTSGGAYNEQF
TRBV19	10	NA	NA	ASSMSPYGYT
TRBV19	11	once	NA	ASSSGPRYEQF
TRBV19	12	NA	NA	ASSPQEPGEKLF
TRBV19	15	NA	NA	ASSAQGFSGLSYEQY
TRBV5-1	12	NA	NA	ASSLEGNNSPLH
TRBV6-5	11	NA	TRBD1	ASTPSGGLRAF
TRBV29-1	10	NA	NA	SCREGIAEAF
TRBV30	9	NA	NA	AWSKGGEQY
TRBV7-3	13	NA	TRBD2	ASSLTSGGTDTQY
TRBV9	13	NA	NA	ASSVAPRGGETQY
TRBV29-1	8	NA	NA	SVPGAAQY
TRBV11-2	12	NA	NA	ASSLAGSYETQY
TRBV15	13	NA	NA	ATSRDRLVSEKLF
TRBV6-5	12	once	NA	ASSLLRAPDTQY
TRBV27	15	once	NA	ASSLSYQGPTNEKLF
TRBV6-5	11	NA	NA	ASSYSGLGELF
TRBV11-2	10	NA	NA	ASSLVENTIY
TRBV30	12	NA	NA	AIGWTVNPYEQY
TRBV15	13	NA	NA	ATSRGWQSKNIQY
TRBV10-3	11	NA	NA	AISEEPFQGAF
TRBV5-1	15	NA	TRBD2	ASSPQLAGVSYNEQF
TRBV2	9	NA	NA	ASSLRGPQH
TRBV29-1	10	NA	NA	SVGDPGEKLF
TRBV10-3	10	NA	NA	AISEPQETQY
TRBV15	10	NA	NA	ATSRTGNTIY
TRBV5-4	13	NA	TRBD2	ASSSGLADQNEQF